The present TCR beta chain was sequenced within a study of blood T cell repertoires in COVID-19. Overall study: Acute-phase and convalescent COVID-19 samples originated in the United States, Italy and Spain.

CDR1 SGHAT and CDR2 FQNNGV come from the germline V gene. The CDR3 consists of 15 residues. The V and J ends lost 5 bases and 7 bases, in that order; junction bases with no gene match: 8. This clone has just one count. Using immunoSEQ multiplex PCR, the repertoire was profiled, and TCRdb retains in-frame clones only, with some absent. The sample includes fewer than 450,000 clones, more than 70% of them seen just once. Cohort placement rested on clinical history that participants reported themselves. Recovered status applied to Cohort 3 donors who had two consecutive negative PCRs. It also applied to those with clearance or with symptom resolution.

The TCR was taken from a woman under 30 who had recovered from COVID-19. The sequenced material came from PBMCs or T cells enriched from blood (not recorded which). V is TRBV11-2 and J is TRBJ2-1; 10 nucleotides line up with TRBD2. CDR3: CASSPLAGLRNEQFF. DNA of the CDR3: TGTGCCAGCAGCCCACTAGCGGGGCTGAGGAATGAGCAGTTCTTC.